Sequencing of this T cell receptor (beta chain) was carried out in a study of CD8+CD57+ T cells in acquired aplastic anemia. Study-wide context: Yields of DNA that came from sorted CD4+ and CD8+ cells averaged about 3.5 ug.

The template for TCR beta VDJ and CDR3 sequence profiling was genomic DNA. TCRdb recomputed calls from the reads with MiXCR, one row per CDR3 protein. Of roughly 160,000 distinct CDR3 sequences in the sample, around 75% were seen once. V was clipped by 1 base and J by 7 bases; unmatched bases: 5. CDR3 length equals 14 residues. The germline V gene has CDR1 SNHLY and CDR2 FYNNEI. The sequenced patients had an expansion of CD8+CD57+ cells seen by flow cytometry. Each patient gave a blood sample that was collected before any therapy had been received. The specimen sequenced was sorted CD4+, CD8+, or CD8+CD57+ T cells (not recorded which) from PBMCs. The sequence derives from a human donor with aplastic anemia. The chain recombines TRBV2 with TRBJ1-2; TRBD1 matches at 8 bases. This CDR3 reads CASSEDRGMGGYTF. CDR3 DNA sequence: TGTGCCAGCAGTGAAGACAGGGGGATGGGTGGCTACACCTTC.